One and the same sample provided the 22 T cell receptor beta chains below, sequenced in a study of T cells in Graves' hyperthyroidism and ophthalmopathy. There were TCR beta CDR3 regions amplified from RNA transcripts. Using the HTBI primer set, a first-round RT-PCR was run on the TCR CDR3. TCRdb itself ran the multiplex PCR reads through MiXCR, one entry per CDR3 protein. In the table there are some 690,000 distinct CDR3 sequences, approximately 15% of which are singletons. Material for sequencing was blood. All receptors come from a man in his fifties or sixties with Graves' hyperthyroidism.

This clonotype appeared many times. The J gene is TRBJ2-1, the V gene TRBV28; TRBD2 agrees at 12 bases. The junction had 13 bases not matched to a gene; V was cut back by 7 bases and J by 12 bases. This CDR3 is 15 amino acids long. CDR1 MDHEN and CDR2 SYDVKM come from the germline V gene. The CDR3 loop reads CASTFLAGGPQGQFF. Written as DNA, the CDR3 is TGTGCCAGCACCTTCCTAGCGGGAGGGCCCCAAGGGCAGTTCTTC.

This clonotype showed up many times. The genes are TRBV28 and TRBJ2-3, with D possibly matching TRBD2 (6 bases). The CDR3 is 15 residues long. Per the germline V gene, CDR1 is MDHEN and CDR2 is SYDVKM. The V and J ends lost 8 bases and 4 bases respectively, with 19 bases between them. CDR3 sequence (DNA): TGTGCCAGCCCCCCCCCCGGCGGGATCTCAGATACGCAGTATTTT. It codes for CASPPPGGISDTQYF. Full variable domain (rest looked up from reference TRBV28 and TRBJ2-3): DVKVTQSSRYLVKRTGEKVFLECVQDMDHENMFWYRQDPGLGLRLIYFSYDVKMKEKGDIPEGYSVSREKKERFSLILESASTNQTSMYLCASPPPGGISDTQYFGPGTRLTVL.

In this sample, this clonotype turned up many times. The chain recombines TRBV7-2 with TRBJ2-2; 8 bases are a match to TRBD1. The CDR3 sequence is 16 residues long. J lost 3 bases, V lost 6 bases, and 9 bases had no gene match. Germline CDR1 reads SGHTA; CDR2 reads FQGNSA. CDR3 nucleotide sequence: TGTGCCAGCAGAGAGACAGGGGACTCCTACACCGGGGAGCTGTTTTTT. It codes for CASRETGDSYTGELFF.

This chain uses TRBV4-3 with TRBJ2-6; D not certain. Germline V gene lookup returns CDR1 LGHNA and CDR2 YSLEER. The V gene lost 3 bases and the J gene lost 0 bases, with 6 bases spanning the gap. This CDR3 region has 15 residues. The DNA of the CDR3 is TGCGCCAGCAGCCAGCGTTTCTCTGGGGCCAACGTCCTGACTTTC. Translated, it gives CASSQRFSGANVLTF.

This clonotype was observed a handful of times. The J gene is TRBJ1-2, the V gene TRBV10-3; D call uncertain. The germline CDR1 and CDR2 sequences are ENHRY and SYGVKD. The CDR3 has 14 amino acids. V shed 2 bases and J shed 5 bases, with 12 bases lying between them. The CDR3 nucleotides read TGTGCCATCAGTGAGGACGAGAGAGCTTATGGCTACACCTTC. This encodes CAISEDERAYGYTF.

This clonotype was seen repeatedly, ten times or more. The chain recombines TRBV11-2 with TRBJ1-6; D is unresolved. Germline V gives CDR1 SGHAT, CDR2 FQNNGV. The CDR3 is made up of 15 amino acids. The germline V and J ends were trimmed by 4 bases and 2 bases, with 9 bases remaining between them. The CDR3 loop reads CASSSREAYNSPLHF. As DNA, the CDR3 is TGTGCCAGCAGCTCCCGGGAGGCCTATAATTCACCCCTCCACTTT.

This clonotype was detected a few times. The gene calls are TRBV20-1 and TRBJ1-4; 7 nucleotides match TRBD1. CDR1 is DFQATT, CDR2 SNEGSKA, per germline (reference sequence). This CDR3 is built from 14 residues. The CDR3 reads CSADLQGTNEKLFF. DNA for the CDR3: TGCAGCGCCGACTTACAGGGGACTAATGAAAAACTGTTTTTT.

This clonotype appeared many times. The DNA for the CDR3 is TGTGCCAGCAGCCAAGAGGGACAGGGTGGGACCCAGTACTTC. As protein: CASSQEGQGGTQYF. The V and J genes are TRBV2 and TRBJ2-5, with 9 bases that match TRBD1. After removal of 6 bases from V and 7 bases from J, the junction contained 9 bases not matched to a gene. CDR3 length equals 14 residues. CDR1 is SNHLY, CDR2 FYNNEI, per germline.

This clonotype occurred many times. The chain uses TRBV19 and TRBJ1-2; unclear D gene. Germline V CDR1 and CDR2: LNHDA, SQIVND (reference sequence). The CDR3 consists of 15 residues. V lost 6 bases to trimming and J lost 6 bases, with 20 bases between them. CDR3 DNA: TGTGCCAGTAGGTTAACGGCCCTATCAAAGGATGGCTACACCTTC. Amino acid sequence: CASRLTALSKDGYTF.

This sequence joins TRBV28 and TRBJ2-1; D is unresolved. CDR1 is MDHEN, CDR2 SYDVKM, per germline. This CDR3 is 13 amino acids long. Trimming removed 7 bases at V and 3 bases at J, with 10 bases between. The DNA for the CDR3 is TGTGCCAGCAACAAACCCTTCTACAATGAGCAGTTCTTC. Encoded protein: CASNKPFYNEQFF.

There are many counts of this clonotype. The chain joins TRBV10-3 to TRBJ2-1; 7 bases map to TRBD2. J was trimmed by 4 bases and V by 3 bases; bases with no gene match: 12. The CDR3 is 17 residues long. Germline loops: CDR1 ENHRY, CDR2 SYGVKD. CDR3 loop: CAISDPSLAAVYNEQFF. DNA for the CDR3: TGTGCCATCAGTGACCCTTCTCTAGCGGCAGTATACAATGAGCAGTTCTTC.

This clonotype was counted many times. J is TRBJ1-1 and V is TRBV28, with TRBD1 as a possible D gene (6 bases). The CDR3 extends over 14 amino acids. Germline V gene sequence: CDR1 MDHEN, CDR2 SYDVKM. V lost 4 bases and J lost 5, with 14 bases in between. The CDR3 reads CASSSPVGQTEAFF. The CDR3 DNA reads TGTGCCAGCAGTTCACCCGTAGGACAGACTGAAGCTTTCTTT.

This clonotype was recorded many times. V is TRBV10-3 and J is TRBJ2-7; D possibly corresponds to TRBD2 (5 bases). Germline V gene data show CDR1 as ENHRY and CDR2 as SYGVKD. The CDR3 covers 14 residues. The ends were cut back, 4 bases at V and 0 bases at J, with 10 bases in the middle. The CDR3 coding sequence is TGTGCCATCAGTGTTGGTGGGAGCTCCTACGAGCAGTACTTC. As protein: CAISVGGSSYEQYF.

The rearrangement links TRBV20-1 to TRBJ2-1, with no clear D. Germline CDR1 reads DFQATT; CDR2 reads SNEGSKA (reference sequence). The length of the CDR3 is 17 residues. Trimming removed 1 base from V and 0 bases from J, with 16 bases in between. In DNA, the CDR3 is TGCAGTGCTAGAGTTCCTCCCACGTACAGCTCCTACAATGAGCAGTTCTTC. Protein product: CSARVPPTYSSYNEQFF.

The sample holds many counts of this clonotype. The rearrangement links TRBV20-1 to TRBJ2-3; D ambiguous. Germline V CDR1 and CDR2: DFQATT, SNEGSKA (reference sequence). This CDR3 spans 11 amino acids. Trimming left V 3 bases short and J 4 bases short, with 5 bases between. In DNA, the CDR3 is TGCAGTGCTAGGGGTTCAGATACGCAGTATTTT. As protein: CSARGSDTQYF.

The chain has TRBV6-1 and TRBJ2-7, with 9 nucleotides matching TRBD1. The CDR3 is 14 amino acids. Per germline, CDR1 MNHNS and CDR2 SASEGT. V shed 7 bases and J 2 bases; nucleotides not matched to a gene: 6. CDR3 sequence: CASKWGQGTYEQYF. The CDR3 DNA reads TGTGCCAGCAAATGGGGACAGGGTACCTACGAGCAGTACTTC.

The chain joins TRBV28 to TRBJ1-2; D call uncertain. The CDR3 has 13 residues. Trimming pared 10 bases from V and 7 bases from J, leaving 19 bases between. Germline lookup yields CDR1 MDHEN and CDR2 SYDVKM. The CDR3, as DNA: TGTGCCACCTCAGAGGGTACGGTTAGTGGCTACACCTTC. Translated: CATSEGTVSGYTF.

This clonotype was recorded many times. This rearrangement joins TRBV27 to TRBJ2-2, with 8 bases fitting TRBD1. Germline-derived CDR1 and CDR2 are MNHEY and SMNVEV (reference sequence). The V and J ends lost 5 bases and 6 bases, in that order; junction bases with no gene match: 11. The CDR3 is 16 residues long. CDR3 nucleotide sequence: TGTGCCAGCAGTCAAGACAGGGGCGCGGTTGCCGGGGAGCTGTTTTTT. Its translation: CASSQDRGAVAGELFF.

In its sample, this clonotype was seen many times. The rearrangement uses TRBV7-2 and TRBJ2-1; D call uncertain. The CDR3 spans 17 residues. V dropped 1 base and J dropped 2 bases, with 15 bases sitting between them. Germline assignment: CDR1 SGHTA and CDR2 FQGNSA. The CDR3 DNA follows: TGTGCCAGCAGCTTAGGGATGGACGCGCCGACCTACAATGAGCAGTTCTTC. This encodes CASSLGMDAPTYNEQFF. The full variable domain, rest sourced from reference TRBV7-2 and TRBJ2-1, is GAGVSQSPSNKVTEKGKDVELRCDPISGHTALYWYRQSLGQGLEFLIYFQGNSAPDKSGLPSDRFSAERTGGSVSTLTIQRTQQEDSAVYLCASSLGMDAPTYNEQFFGPGTRLTVL.

There are many counts of this clonotype. J is TRBJ1-5 and V is TRBV2; 7 positions match TRBD1. CDR1 and CDR2 (germline): SNHLY, FYNNEI. The junction had 5 bases not matched to a gene; V was cut back by 5 bases and J by 7 bases. The CDR3 has 13 amino acids. The CDR3 region has the DNA TGTGCCAGCAGTTCCGGGACAGACCAGCCCCAGCATTTT. It codes for CASSSGTDQPQHF.

This clonotype was detected a few times. The chain links TRBV27 to TRBJ2-3, with TRBD2 as a possible D gene (6 bases). The V and J ends lost 5 bases and 3 bases respectively, with 18 bases between them. Germline V gives CDR1 MNHEY, CDR2 SMNVEV (reference sequence). The length of the CDR3 is 16 residues. The CDR3 region is CASSAALARGTDTQYF. The CDR3 nucleotides are TGTGCCAGCAGTGCTGCCCTAGCGAGAGGTACAGATACGCAGTATTTT.

The V and J genes are TRBV5-1 and TRBJ1-4; D gene uncertain. V lost 0 bases, J lost 5 bases, and 5 bases lay in between. Looked up from germline, CDR1 is SGHRS and CDR2 is YFSETQ. The CDR3 is 13 residues long. The CDR3 reads CASSLEGNEKLFF. The CDR3, as DNA: TGCGCCAGCAGCTTGGAGGGCAATGAAAAACTGTTTTTT.